One and the same sample provided the 8 T cell receptor beta chains below, sequenced in a study of blood T cell repertoires in COVID-19. Sequencing was performed with immunoSEQ multiplex PCR; in TCRdb, only in-frame clones are kept and a portion is missing. This sample has 95,000 to 150,000 clones, with roughly 85% found just once. The sample comprised peripheral blood. The source of these receptors is an older man with active or convalescent COVID-19.

This chain connects TRBV5-1 to TRBJ1-5; tentative D call: TRBD1 (6 bases). The CDR3 is 14 amino acids. Germline assignment: CDR1 SGHRS and CDR2 YFSETQ. Trimming left V 0 bases short and J 9 bases short, with 13 bases between. Here the CDR3 DNA reads TGCGCCAGCAGCTTGGAAGGGGGGGTTAGGCCCCAGCATTTT. It codes for CASSLEGGVRPQHF.

The chain recombines TRBV14 with TRBJ2-7; the D gene is possibly TRBD2 (6 bases). V lost 4 bases to trimming and J lost 0 bases, with 16 bases between them. Looked up from germline, CDR1 is SGHDN and CDR2 is FVKESK. This CDR3 is built from 16 residues. The CDR3 nucleotides read TGTGCCAGCAGCCGCCATAGCGGCGCTAGCTCCTACGAGCAGTACTTC. This gives the protein CASSRHSGASSYEQYF.

The J gene is TRBJ1-1, the V gene TRBV5-1; 7 nucleotides line up with TRBD1. The germline V gene has CDR1 SGHRS and CDR2 YFSETQ. CDR3 length: 14 residues. V lost 2 bases, J lost 6 bases, and 7 bases stayed unmatched. The CDR3 DNA is TGCGCCAGCAGCTTCGACAGGGTTAACCCTGAAGCTTTCTTT. It yields the protein CASSFDRVNPEAFF.

This chain links TRBV13 with TRBJ2-1, with 9 nucleotides matching TRBD2. This CDR3 spans 16 amino acids. The germline gives CDR1 PRHDT, CDR2 FYEKMQ (reference sequence). The trim removed 6 bases at V and 7 bases at J, leaving 13 bases unmatched. As DNA, the CDR3 is TGTGCCAGCAGTCCTCCGGGACTAGCATCCGGAAATGAGCAGTTCTTC. Residues: CASSPPGLASGNEQFF.

The J gene is TRBJ2-1, the V gene TRBV6-6, with 7 bases aligning to TRBD2. This CDR3 has 19 amino acids. CDR1 and CDR2 from the germline V gene are MNHNY and SVGAGI (reference sequence). V dropped 5 bases and J dropped 0; count of bases not matched to a gene: 16. The DNA of the CDR3 is TGTGCCAGCAGTCCCGGAAGCGTGGCTAGCGGCCGCTCCTACAATGAGCAGTTCTTC. This encodes CASSPGSVASGRSYNEQFF.

V and J are TRBV7-2 and TRBJ2-7; weak D call: TRBD1 (5 bases). Trimming took off 1 base at V and 3 bases at J, with 16 bases between the two ends. The CDR3 has 16 residues. Germline V gene lookup returns CDR1 SGHTA and CDR2 FQGNSA. The CDR3 spells CASSLVSGTQGYEQYF. CDR3 DNA: TGTGCCAGCAGCTTAGTATCGGGCACCCAGGGCTACGAGCAGTACTTC. Using reference TRBV7-2 and TRBJ2-7 for the parts outside the CDR3, the full variable domain is GAGVSQSPSNKVTEKGKDVELRCDPISGHTALYWYRQSLGQGLEFLIYFQGNSAPDKSGLPSDRFSAERTGGSVSTLTIQRTQQEDSAVYLCASSLVSGTQGYEQYFGPGTRLTVT.

The chain joins TRBV6-6 to TRBJ2-7; weak D call: TRBD2 (5 bases). CDR1 MNHNY and CDR2 SVGAGI come from the germline V gene (reference sequence). CDR3 length: 14 residues. The ends were cut back, 5 bases at V and 1 base at J, with 12 bases in the middle. The CDR3 nucleotides read TGTGCCAGCAGTATCCTAGGCGGGTCCTACGAGCAGTACTTC. It encodes CASSILGGSYEQYF.

The CDR3 sequence: CASTLGGNNSPLHF. CDR3 DNA sequence: TGTGCCAGCACCCTGGGGGGGAATAATTCACCCCTCCACTTT. This chain joins TRBV28 and TRBJ1-6; D is perhaps TRBD1 (5 bases). The V gene's germline CDR1 is MDHEN and CDR2 SYDVKM. With 7 bases removed from V and 5 bases from J, the gap between germline ends came to 12 bases. The CDR3 is 14 amino acids.